This T cell receptor beta chain came from a study of CD8 T cells in Susac syndrome. Germline V CDR1 and CDR2: LGHDT, YNNKEL (reference sequence). The CDR3 is 16 residues long. With 2 bases clipped from V and 3 bases from J, the junction kept 4 bases outside the gene matches. From blood CD8+ and CD4+ T cells, the TCR beta chain was sequenced. FACS enriched CD8+ TEMRA cells, while bulk CD8+ and CD4+ were negatively isolated. Random hexamers served to reverse transcribe roughly 0.5 to 1 ug RNA. TCRdb passed the immunoSEQ multiplex PCR reads through MiXCR, listing each CDR3 protein once. Here the sample spans 150,000 to 200,000 distinct CDR3 sequences, 85% to 95% being singletons.

This TCR came from a human donor with multiple sclerosis. The rearrangement joins TRBV3-1 to TRBJ2-2, with 9 bases identical to TRBD1. Sequencing was carried out using CD8+ T cells from PBMCs. The CDR3 DNA reads as TGTGCCAGCAGCCAACGGGACAGGGCGGACACCGGGGAGCTGTTTTTT. As protein: CASSQRDRADTGELFF.